This TCR beta chain stems from a study of cytomegalovirus exposure and HLA in healthy donors (TCRdb year 2017). Regarding the complete study: According to an earlier analysis of a few hundred of the donors, about 179 million T cells yielded 120 million or so unique TCR beta sequences and about 300 Gb of sequence data. An early release covering roughly 580 HLA-typed donors comprised about 290 gigabases of sequencing data and roughly 85 million unique TCR sequences. Of the 398 genotyped donors, 65% to 90% were placed in the genetic ancestry cluster associated with self-reported Caucasian donors. The study was designed to test whether signatures of past pathogen exposure could be identified by cataloging public T cell receptors. The T cell repertoires of 666 subjects were profiled by immunosequencing and related to cytomegalovirus serostatus. In addition to the first cohort of 666 subjects, a separate validation cohort of under 150 different subjects was used. To predict cytomegalovirus infection status, the study brought together high-throughput TCR immunosequencing, statistical association of individual TCRs with disease status, and machine learning. In a later analysis, previously published TCR beta repertoires from several hundred donors were re-analyzed and high-resolution HLA genotyping was added so that TCR occurrence patterns could be studied. Rather than drawing on any new phenotypic data, the later analysis identified candidate immune exposures from TCR beta sequences and the way those sequences occurred across donors. An earlier analysis of some 600 of the donors applied high-throughput TCR beta sequencing to assess whether each TCR beta V gene segment acted as functional or pseudogenic. Alongside the repertoire data, information on donor age, sex, ethnicity and CMV serostatus was compiled. A later genetic analysis used genome-wide SNP genotypes for about 60% of the roughly 670 donors, treating that subset as a discovery cohort. All discovery cohort repertoires had been generated using a single sequencing platform. Class I and class II HLA loci were covered by the typing at four-digit resolution. Typing coverage varied by locus: roughly 629-630 donors for A, B, C, DRB1 and DQB1; approximately 500 for DQA1; 600 to 610 for DPA1; 400 to 480 for DPB1. Because of strong linkage in the cohort, four to six DR-DQ haplotypes were treated as single units for association and clustering. Across 300 to 400 genotyped donors of the cohort, an average of roughly 200,000 unique TCR beta nucleotide sequences per donor were sequenced, and approximately 17% of those sequences were non-productive.

The study at large found these results: The cohort was sequenced for TCR beta chains only, and without alpha or paired-chain data the features that could be detected were limited. In a later analysis, HLA-associated TCR beta chains showed more clonal expansion and lower generation probabilities than non-associated chains that were equally common. Correlated functional status among segregating V segments might reflect linkage disequilibrium, but an unknown experimental factor could not be ruled out. Because some donors lacked HLA typing at each locus, the association tests relied only on the typed subset. A few of the identified cytomegalovirus-associated TCR beta chains were confirmed in vitro to be specific for cytomegalovirus antigens. When HLA alleles, especially DR and DQ, strongly co-occurred, attributing TCR associations to individual alleles was difficult. The sequencing pipeline was judged likely to have produced a cluster of highly shared sequence variants as a technical artifact. A further reported finding was that TCR beta sequences accurately predicted the HLA-A and HLA-B alleles for most subjects in the first cohort. Several of the top co-occurrence clusters appeared to be linked to parvovirus B19, influenza, CMV and Epstein-Barr virus, according to a later analysis. Roughly uniform sequencing depth across donors was assumed in presence/absence analyses, although this assumption may not hold. An association between a missense DCLRE1C variant and V-gene and J-gene trimming of TCR beta chains was found in a later genetic analysis and replicated in an independent cohort. Fewer than 20 rarely observed V segments, including chromosome 9 orphons, were excluded from the earlier analysis of a few hundred of the donors because counts were too low. The classifier was reported to diagnose cytomegalovirus status with high specificity and sensitivity in both the original and validation cohorts. Compared with the roughly 670-donor mean, donors in an Asian-associated ancestry cluster had fewer N-insertions in productive TCRs, according to a later genetic analysis. While some public TCRs were present in many individuals, most TCR sequences turned up only very rarely across donors. The authors suggested that the approach could potentially be generalized to other disease states and immunological phenotypes. A total of about 180 TCR beta chains were listed by the study as associated with cytomegalovirus. In an earlier analysis of approximately 590 of the donors, most TCR beta V segments were observed in productive rearrangements about 87% or about 30% of the time, broadly matching IMGT annotations. Because the 87-base-pair reads could not distinguish some IMGT-functional V segments, including TRBV6-2 and TRBV6-3, those segments were excluded. Immune exposure information for the cohort was limited to CMV serostatus. A later analysis found that most CMV-associated TCR beta chains appeared HLA-restricted, with HLA associations seemingly driven largely by CMV exposure. In a later analysis, TCR association rates were found to vary across HLA loci, with the most associated TCRs seen for DRB1 alleles and the fewest for HLA-C alleles. At a false discovery rate of 0.05, a later analysis linked some 18,000 TCR beta sequences to specific HLA alleles.

In total, fewer than 750 healthy bone marrow donors made up the cohort. All cohort members were sampled while nominally healthy, although unrecorded immune exposures were likely present. The donor was CMV seronegative and belonged to the group of 320 or so seronegative cohort members. A peripheral blood sample was provided by each donor, and peripheral blood mononuclear cells were used for TCR beta sequencing. Genomic DNA extraction from the blood cell samples was performed with the Qiagen DNeasy Blood Extraction Kit. CDR1 is given as SNHLY and CDR2 as FYNNEI, both from the germline V gene. The CDR3 numbers 14 residues from cysteine through phenylalanine. Of the read, only the CDR3 DNA is kept; its 42 bases are in frame from base 1. A distance of 15 bases separates the germline ends of V and J, which lose 6 bases and 4 bases respectively. Of note for this clone: The clone's antigen remains unknown.

The library was built by means of the immunoSEQ multiplex PCR assay. For the multiplex PCR, a mixture combining 60 forward primers for TCR Vbeta segments and 13 reverse primers for TCR Jbeta segments was used. The CDR3 region of rearranged TCR beta genes was amplified from genomic DNA with a multiplex PCR assay. On the Illumina HiSeq System, the amplified TCR beta libraries were sequenced as 87-base-pair reads. Per the original workflow: A later analysis tallied 75 million to 95 million unique TCR beta chains across the 610 or so repertoires, and some 10 million of those chains were shared by two or more donors. A nearest-neighbor algorithm error-corrected the raw reads and collapsed the reads into unique sequences, merging closely related sequences to remove PCR and sequencing errors. V, D and J gene segments were assigned by aligning CDR3 sequences to IMGT reference sequences. For a sequence to be retained, a match of at least six nucleotides to both a V gene segment and a J gene segment was required. A rearrangement counted as productive if the CDR3 had no stop codons and remained in frame with V and J, and every other rearrangement counted as non-productive. CDR3 was defined according to IMGT convention as the region running from the second conserved V-encoded cysteine to the conserved J-encoded phenylalanine. Sequences without an unambiguous match to a single V gene segment were excluded from the earlier analysis of a few hundred of the donors. An earlier analysis of a few hundred of the donors called V segments functional above 56.7% productive rearrangements and segregating when the between-donor standard deviation exceeded 5%. To diagnose cytomegalovirus status from the catalog of TCR beta chain sequences, a statistical classification framework was built. In a later analysis, V and J genes were assigned by comparing TCR nucleotide sequences against IMGT/GENE-DB human TR gene sequences. A later analysis assigned CDR3 sequences and most-parsimonious VDJ recombination scenarios with the TCRdist pipeline. In a later analysis, each TCR beta chain was defined by its CDR3 amino acid sequence together with its V-gene family, and reads lacking a unique V-gene family were excluded. A later analysis removed nearly 600 highly shared, low-generation-probability nucleotide sequences to deal with suspected cross-contamination and a sequencing artifact. In a later analysis, a clonal expansion index was calculated for each public chain from normalized within-repertoire ranks of inferred template counts. In a later analysis, generation probabilities were computed using a VDJ recombination model fitted to out-of-frame rearrangements, and the results were checked against IGoR. A later analysis scored TCR-TCR, TCR-HLA and TCR-CMV co-occurrence with hypergeometric tests, applying a repertoire-size bias correction to TCR pairs. A later analysis estimated false discovery rates by permuting HLA or CMV assignments 20 times. In a later analysis, co-occurring TCRs were grouped using DBSCAN, and TCRdist sequence similarity was added for clustering within HLA-allele-positive subsets. Repertoires with fewer than 30,000 or more than 120,000 public chains were left out of co-occurrence clustering, as were about five repertoires with anomalous nucleotide sharing. TCRdb took this table from immuneACCESS and kept in-frame rearrangements with V and J called. Such tables lack part of the clones; where checked against another copy, unresolved V genes explain under half of the gap, and the rest is unexplained. V and J calls plus clone size are reproduced from that table; the DNA served to infer D and trimming. The sample's own table lists nearly 200,000 clones. Approximately 0.74% of the sample is held by the ten biggest clonotypes.

The V and J genes are TRBV2 and TRBJ1-2; the best D guess is TRBD1, with 6 bases matching. The sequenced material came from PBMCs. This clonotype was obtained from a boy younger than 18 in good health and CMV-seronegative. The nucleotide sequence reads as follows: TGTGCCAGCAGACCCGGACAGTCCCGCTATGGCTACACCTTC. Translated, it reads CASRPGQSRYGYTF.